This T cell receptor (beta chain) came from a study of shared clonotypes between healthy human individuals. TCRdb keeps only in-frame clones here, not all; method: immunoSEQ multiplex PCR. The top ten clones hold about an eighth of a sample with about 480,000 clones, roughly 79% of them seen once. The table lists this clone with a count of one. Germline loops: CDR1 LGHNA, CDR2 YSLEER. The CDR3 is 16 residues long. The junction had 10 bases not matched to a gene; V was cut back by 4 bases and J by 4 bases. The material sequenced was PBMCs. The origin of this receptor is a woman aged 40 to 50 in good health. Some clones in this sample may be carry-over from other donors' samples. The chain employs TRBV4-3 and TRBJ2-1, with 7 bases matching TRBD2. The CDR3 reads CASSLNRDYLYNEQFF. Written as DNA, the CDR3 is TGCGCCAGCAGCCTCAACCGGGACTATCTGTACAATGAGCAGTTCTTC.